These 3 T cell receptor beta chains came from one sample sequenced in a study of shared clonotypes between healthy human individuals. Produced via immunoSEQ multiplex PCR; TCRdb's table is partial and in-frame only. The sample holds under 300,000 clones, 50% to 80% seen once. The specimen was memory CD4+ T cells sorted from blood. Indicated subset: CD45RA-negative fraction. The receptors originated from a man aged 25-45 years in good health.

The CDR3 protein is CASSLTGRETQYF. The CDR3 nucleotides read TGTGCCAGCAGCTTGACGGGAAGGGAGACCCAGTACTTC. The genes are TRBV5-4 and TRBJ2-5; possible D gene TRBD2, 5 bases. CDR1 is SGHNT, CDR2 YYREEE, per germline (reference sequence). This CDR3 has 13 amino acids. V gave up 1 base and J gave up 5 bases, with 9 bases separating them.

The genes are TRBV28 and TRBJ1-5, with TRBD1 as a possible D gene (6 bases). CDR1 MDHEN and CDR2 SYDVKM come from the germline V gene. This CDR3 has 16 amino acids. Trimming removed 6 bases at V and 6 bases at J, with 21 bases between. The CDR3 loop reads CASRLGLQGLGQPQHF. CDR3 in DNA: TGTGCCAGCAGGCTGGGCTTACAGGGTCTAGGTCAGCCCCAGCATTTT.

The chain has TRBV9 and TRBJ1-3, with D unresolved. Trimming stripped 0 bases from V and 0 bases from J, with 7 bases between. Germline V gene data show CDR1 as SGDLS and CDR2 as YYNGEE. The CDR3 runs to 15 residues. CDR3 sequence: CASSVGGNSGNTIYF. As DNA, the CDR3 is TGTGCCAGCAGCGTAGGCGGTAACTCTGGAAACACCATATATTTT.